What follows is one T cell receptor beta chain and its context. The data were obtained in a study of blood T cell repertoires in COVID-19. Losses at the gene ends were 6 bases for V and 4 bases for J; bases not matched to a gene: 7. This CDR3 region has 13 residues. Germline loops: CDR1 SQVTM, CDR2 ANQGSEA. Profiling relied on immunoSEQ multiplex PCR, and the TCRdb table lists in-frame clones only, not all of them. The sample records approximately 220,000 clones, roughly four fifths being singletons. The chain uses TRBV29-1 and TRBJ1-2; 8 bases match TRBD1. The material sequenced was PBMCs or T cells enriched from blood (not recorded which). This TCR was sampled from a woman aged 40 to 50 who had been exposed to COVID-19. The CDR3 DNA reads as TGCAGCGTACCCAGACAGGGGCCCTATGGCTACACCTTC. Translation gives CSVPRQGPYGYTF.